This T cell receptor beta chain came from a study of shared clonotypes between healthy human individuals. The trim removed 1 base at V and 5 bases at J, leaving 9 bases unmatched. Germline CDR1 reads LGHNA; CDR2 reads YNFKEQ. CDR3 length: 16 residues. This table comes from immunoSEQ multiplex PCR, and its TCRdb copy is limited to in-frame clones, with some not included. The top ten hold about 0.34% of the sample, which has 2,500,000 or so clones, over 85% seen once. The V call is TRBV4-2, the J call TRBJ1-2; 8 nucleotides agree with TRBD1. The sequencing sample was made of naive CD4+ T cells from PBMCs. As to subset: CD45RA+ positively selected. The receptor comes from a man aged 18 to 30 in good health. Some clones in this sample may be carry-over from other donors' samples. The CDR3 sequence: CASSQVGGQGGYGYTF. The CDR3 DNA reads as TGTGCCAGCAGCCAAGTTGGAGGACAGGGAGGGTATGGCTACACCTTC.